Following are 10 T cell receptor beta chains from one sample sequenced in a study of blood T cell repertoires in COVID-19. Sequencing used immunoSEQ multiplex PCR; TCRdb keeps in-frame clones, though not all of them. The sample consists of some 45,000 clones, about 87% of them appearing once. The sequenced sample consisted of peripheral blood. The receptor source for this set is a man in his sixties with active COVID-19.

The chain links TRBV9 to TRBJ2-5, with 10 bases that match TRBD2. The CDR3 sequence is 17 residues long. Germline CDR1 is SGDLS and CDR2 is YYNGEE. The ends lost 4 bases at V and 5 bases at J; junction bases unmatched: 14. The CDR3 spells CASSPQRSGGASETQYF. The CDR3 DNA sequence: TGTGCCAGCAGCCCCCAGAGGAGCGGGGGGGCCTCTGAGACCCAGTACTTC.

The chain carries TRBV28 and TRBJ2-1; TRBD1 agrees at 8 bases. With 3 bases clipped from V and 7 bases from J, the junction kept 11 bases outside the gene matches. The CDR3 runs 16 residues. The germline CDR1 and CDR2 sequences are MDHEN and SYDVKM. The CDR3 DNA sequence: TGTGCCAGCAGTTTTCCCCAGGACAGGGTAGAGAATGAGCAGTTCTTC. Residues: CASSFPQDRVENEQFF. The full variable domain, in which reference TRBV28 and TRBJ2-1 provide the parts outside the CDR3, is DVKVTQSSRYLVKRTGEKVFLECVQDMDHENMFWYRQDPGLGLRLIYFSYDVKMKEKGDIPEGYSVSREKKERFSLILESASTNQTSMYLCASSFPQDRVENEQFFGPGTRLTVL.

A few counts support this clone. This chain links TRBV2 with TRBJ1-5; unclear D gene. This CDR3 is built from 13 residues. Germline CDR1 is SNHLY and CDR2 is FYNNEI. Trimming removed 8 bases at V and 0 bases at J, with 8 bases between. The CDR3 nucleotides read TGTGCCAGCGGAGAAAATAGCAATCAGCCCCAGCATTTT. Translated: CASGENSNQPQHF.

The chain uses TRBV28 and TRBJ2-2, with TRBD1 as a possible D gene (6 bases). Trimming left V 3 bases short and J 1 base short, with 9 bases between. The CDR3 spans 15 residues. Germline loops: CDR1 MDHEN, CDR2 SYDVKM. The CDR3 bases are TGTGCCAGCAGTTTGTCGGACAGGAACACCGGGGAGCTGTTTTTT. Translating gives CASSLSDRNTGELFF.

This chain links TRBV5-1 with TRBJ2-7; 7 bases align to TRBD2. V lost 7 bases and J lost 8; bases outside the gene matches: 6. Germline CDR1 SGHRS, CDR2 YFSETQ. There are 11 residues in the CDR3. The DNA for the CDR3 is TGCGCCAGCCTGGGGGGGGGACAGCAGTACTTC. It is translated as CASLGGGQQYF. Supplemented by reference TRBV5-1 and TRBJ2-7, the full variable domain reads KAGVTQTPRYLIKTRGQQVTLSCSPISGHRSVSWYQQTPGQGLQFLFEYFSETQRNKGNFPGRFSGRQFSNSRSEMNVSTLELGDSALYLCASLGGGQQYFGPGTRLTVT.

The gene calls are TRBV5-6 and TRBJ1-4, with 7 bases lining up with TRBD1. Looked up from germline, CDR1 is SGHDT and CDR2 is YYEEEE. The CDR3 is 14 amino acids. V shed 4 bases and J 4 bases; nucleotides not matched to a gene: 4. The CDR3 protein is CASSTGQLNEKLFF. The CDR3 region has the DNA TGTGCCAGCAGCACGGGACAGCTTAATGAAAAACTGTTTTTT.

This chain joins TRBV5-1 and TRBJ2-3; D call uncertain. CDR3 length: 14 residues. Between the trimmed V and J ends, which lost 4 bases and 5 bases, there was a span of 14 bases. The germline V gene has CDR1 SGHRS and CDR2 YFSETQ. The CDR3 DNA sequence: TGCGCCAGCAGCATAGGCACGGGTGTAGATACGCAGTATTTT. Amino acid sequence: CASSIGTGVDTQYF.

This sequence joins TRBV7-2 and TRBJ2-2; TRBD1 matches at 8 bases. The CDR3 length is 16 residues. CDR1 is SGHTA, CDR2 FQGNSA, per germline. Losses at the gene ends were 5 bases for V and 4 bases for J; bases not matched to a gene: 9. CDR3: CASSPRQGALTGELFF. As DNA, the CDR3 is TGTGCCAGCAGCCCCCGGCAGGGGGCTCTCACCGGGGAGCTGTTTTTT.

The rearrangement uses TRBV7-3 and TRBJ1-2; the match to TRBD1 covers 7 bases. The germline gives CDR1 SGHTA, CDR2 FQGTGA. Trimming cost V 4 bases and J 6 bases; bases outside gene matches: 5. The CDR3 loop spans 13 amino acids. This CDR3 is CASSSGGIDGYTF. The CDR3 region has the DNA TGTGCCAGCAGCTCAGGGGGGATTGATGGCTACACCTTC.

Written as DNA, the CDR3 is TGTGCCAGCAAATCCGGGGGGCGAGTCTATAATTCACCCCTCCACTTT. Protein product: CASKSGGRVYNSPLHF. The rearrangement links TRBV2 to TRBJ1-6; D perhaps matches TRBD1 (6 bases). CDR1 and CDR2 (germline): SNHLY, FYNNEI. V was cut by 7 bases and J by 3 bases, with 16 bases left in between. The CDR3 has 16 amino acids.